This T cell receptor (beta chain) originates from a study of tumor T cells in aggressive B-cell lymphoma. Clones were read by immunoSEQ multiplex PCR, and TCRdb kept only the in-frame ones, dropping some. The table lists some 7,900 clones, around four fifths of them singletons. Germline CDR1 reads LNHNV; CDR2 reads YYDKDF (reference sequence). Trimming removed 4 bases from V and 7 bases from J, with 10 bases in between. CDR3 length equals 13 residues. The V call is TRBV15, the J call TRBJ2-2; D is undetermined. This sequence was found in an adult with diffuse large B cell lymphoma. Sequencing was done on a sample of tumor tissue. DNA of the CDR3: TGTGCCACCAGCAAACTGGAGAGCGGGGAGCTGTTTTTT. This sequence encodes CATSKLESGELFF.